This T cell receptor (beta chain) was observed in a study of control samples from healthy donors and cancer patients. The table came from immunoSEQ multiplex PCR; TCRdb's copy has only in-frame clones and leaves some out. The profile shows about 85,000 clones, nearly 90% of them singletons. Per the germline V gene, CDR1 is ENHRY and CDR2 is SYGVKD. The CDR3 is 14 residues long. Trimming left V 2 bases short and J 0 bases short, with 5 bases between. The sequenced material came from blood. The chain is built from TRBV10-3 and TRBJ1-5, with D unclear. This clonotype was obtained from a man aged 45 to 65 in good health. The DNA for the CDR3 is TGTGCCATCAGTGAGCAGTATAGCAATCAGCCCCAGCATTTT. Translated, it gives CAISEQYSNQPQHF.